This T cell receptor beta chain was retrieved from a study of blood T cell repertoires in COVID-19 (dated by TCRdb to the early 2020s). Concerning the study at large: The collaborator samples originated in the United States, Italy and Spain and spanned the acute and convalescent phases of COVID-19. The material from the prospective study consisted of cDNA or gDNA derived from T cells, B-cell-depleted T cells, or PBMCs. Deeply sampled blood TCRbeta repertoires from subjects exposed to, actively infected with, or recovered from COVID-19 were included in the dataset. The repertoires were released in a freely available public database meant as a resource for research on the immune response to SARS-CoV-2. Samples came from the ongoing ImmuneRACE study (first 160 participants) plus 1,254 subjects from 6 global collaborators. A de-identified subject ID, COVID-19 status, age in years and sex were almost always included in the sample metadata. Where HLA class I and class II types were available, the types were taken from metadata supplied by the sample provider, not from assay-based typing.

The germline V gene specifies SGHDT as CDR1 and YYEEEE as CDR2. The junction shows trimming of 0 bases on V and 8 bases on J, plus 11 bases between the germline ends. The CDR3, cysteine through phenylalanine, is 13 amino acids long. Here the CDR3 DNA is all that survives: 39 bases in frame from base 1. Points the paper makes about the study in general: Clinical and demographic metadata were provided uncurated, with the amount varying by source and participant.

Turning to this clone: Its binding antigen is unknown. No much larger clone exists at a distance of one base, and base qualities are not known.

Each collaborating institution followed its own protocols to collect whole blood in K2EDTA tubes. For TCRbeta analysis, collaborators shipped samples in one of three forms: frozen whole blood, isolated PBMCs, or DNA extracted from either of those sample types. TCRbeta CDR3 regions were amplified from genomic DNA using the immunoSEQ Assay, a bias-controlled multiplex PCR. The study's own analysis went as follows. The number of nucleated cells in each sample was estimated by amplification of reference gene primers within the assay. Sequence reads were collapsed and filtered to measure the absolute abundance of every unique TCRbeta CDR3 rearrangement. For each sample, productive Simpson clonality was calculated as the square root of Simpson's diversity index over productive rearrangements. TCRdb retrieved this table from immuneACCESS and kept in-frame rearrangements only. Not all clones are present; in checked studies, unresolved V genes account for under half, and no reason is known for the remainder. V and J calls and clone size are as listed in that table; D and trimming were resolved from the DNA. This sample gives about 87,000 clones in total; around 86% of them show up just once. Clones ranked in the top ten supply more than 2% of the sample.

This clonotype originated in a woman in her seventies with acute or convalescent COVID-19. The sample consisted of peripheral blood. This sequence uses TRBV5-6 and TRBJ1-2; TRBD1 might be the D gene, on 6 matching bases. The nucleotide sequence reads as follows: TGTGCCAGCAGCTTGGGGGGGCAGGTCGGCTACACCTTC. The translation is CASSLGGQVGYTF.